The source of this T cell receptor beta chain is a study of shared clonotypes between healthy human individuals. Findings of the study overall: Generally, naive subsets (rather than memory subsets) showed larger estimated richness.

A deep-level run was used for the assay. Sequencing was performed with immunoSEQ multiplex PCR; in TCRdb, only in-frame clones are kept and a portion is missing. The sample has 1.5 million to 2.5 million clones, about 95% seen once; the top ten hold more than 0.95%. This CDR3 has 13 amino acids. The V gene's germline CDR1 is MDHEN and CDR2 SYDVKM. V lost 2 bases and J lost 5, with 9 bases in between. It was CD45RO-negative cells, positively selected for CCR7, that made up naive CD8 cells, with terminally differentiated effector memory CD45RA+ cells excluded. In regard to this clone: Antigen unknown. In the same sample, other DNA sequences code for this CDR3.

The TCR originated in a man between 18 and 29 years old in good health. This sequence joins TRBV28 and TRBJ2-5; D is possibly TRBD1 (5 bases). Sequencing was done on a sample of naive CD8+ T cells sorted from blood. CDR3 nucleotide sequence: TGTGCCAGCAGTTTAGGGTGGGGCGAGACCCAGTACTTC. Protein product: CASSLGWGETQYF.